The rows below give T cell receptor beta chains drawn from one sample of a study of blood T cell repertoires in COVID-19. Data came from immunoSEQ multiplex PCR; TCRdb stores just in-frame clones and leaves some out. The sample yields about 180,000 clones, over 90% seen once. The sequencing sample was made of peripheral blood. These TCRs come from a man between 50 and 59 years old with acute or convalescent COVID-19. Both conserved end residues are part of each CDR3. Fields, in order: clone size, V gene, D gene, J gene, CDR3 length, CDR3 protein, CDR3 DNA. A D gene is named only where the DNA matches it firmly. The size field is filled for only some rows; it gives once, few, many or a size class.

clone size: NA
V gene: TRBV19
D gene: TRBD1
J gene: TRBJ2-2
CDR3 length: 15
CDR3 protein: CASTRTGGHTGELFF
CDR3 DNA: TGTGCCAGTACCAGGACAGGGGGCCACACCGGGGAGCTGTTTTTT

clone size: NA
V gene: TRBV7-9
D gene: TRBD2
J gene: TRBJ2-1
CDR3 length: 15
CDR3 protein: CASRTGGLAHNEQFF
CDR3 DNA: TGTGCCAGCCGCACCGGGGGACTAGCGCACAATGAGCAGTTCTTC

clone size: NA
V gene: TRBV5-1
D gene: NA
J gene: TRBJ2-1
CDR3 length: 15
CDR3 protein: CASRPTLARYNEQFF
CDR3 DNA: TGCGCCAGCAGGCCCACTCTGGCGAGGTACAATGAGCAGTTCTTC

clone size: NA
V gene: TRBV28
D gene: TRBD1
J gene: TRBJ1-5
CDR3 length: 15
CDR3 protein: CASSRGQGNNQPQHF
CDR3 DNA: TGTGCCAGCAGCCGCGGACAGGGGAACAATCAGCCCCAGCATTTT

clone size: NA
V gene: TRBV11-2
D gene: NA
J gene: TRBJ2-1
CDR3 length: 17
CDR3 protein: CASSSRGARSSYNEQFF
CDR3 DNA: TGTGCCAGCAGCTCCCGTGGCGCAAGGAGCTCCTACAATGAGCAGTTCTTC

clone size: NA
V gene: TRBV2
D gene: NA
J gene: TRBJ1-5
CDR3 length: 17
CDR3 protein: CASSEASGWGGNQPQHF
CDR3 DNA: TGTGCCAGCAGTGAAGCGAGCGGATGGGGAGGCAATCAGCCCCAGCATTTT

clone size: NA
V gene: TRBV19
D gene: NA
J gene: TRBJ2-2
CDR3 length: 17
CDR3 protein: CASILRHGTSNTGELFF
CDR3 DNA: TGTGCCAGTATCCTAAGGCACGGGACATCGAACACCGGGGAGCTGTTTTTT

clone size: few
V gene: TRBV29-1
D gene: TRBD2
J gene: TRBJ2-1
CDR3 length: 16
CDR3 protein: CSVEFTSGSLSNEQFF
CDR3 DNA: TGCAGCGTTGAATTTACTAGCGGGAGTCTATCCAATGAGCAGTTCTTC

clone size: once
V gene: TRBV24-1
D gene: NA
J gene: TRBJ2-4
CDR3 length: 13
CDR3 protein: CATSDSTKNIQYF
CDR3 DNA: TGTGCCACCAGTGATTCAACCAAAAACATTCAGTACTTC

clone size: NA
V gene: TRBV27
D gene: TRBD1
J gene: TRBJ1-5
CDR3 length: 13
CDR3 protein: CASRQGVWQPQHF
CDR3 DNA: TGTGCCAGCAGACAGGGGGTATGGCAGCCCCAGCATTTT

clone size: NA
V gene: TRBV9
D gene: NA
J gene: TRBJ2-1
CDR3 length: 16
CDR3 protein: CASSPGVIHTLNEQFF
CDR3 DNA: TGTGCCAGCAGCCCCGGGGTTATTCATACATTGAATGAGCAGTTCTTC

clone size: NA
V gene: TRBV29-1
D gene: TRBD1
J gene: TRBJ1-3
CDR3 length: 13
CDR3 protein: CSARQGKAHTIYF
CDR3 DNA: TGCAGCGCCCGACAGGGGAAGGCTCACACCATATATTTT

clone size: NA
V gene: TRBV5-4
D gene: NA
J gene: TRBJ2-3
CDR3 length: 19
CDR3 protein: CASSLLSKHRDTGTDTQYF
CDR3 DNA: TGTGCCAGCAGCTTGTTAAGCAAGCACCGGGACACCGGCACAGATACGCAGTATTTT

clone size: NA
V gene: TRBV11-2
D gene: NA
J gene: TRBJ2-2
CDR3 length: 15
CDR3 protein: CASSLEYLPTGELFF
CDR3 DNA: TGTGCCAGCAGCTTAGAATACTTACCGACCGGGGAGCTGTTTTTT

clone size: few
V gene: TRBV27
D gene: TRBD1
J gene: TRBJ1-2
CDR3 length: 13
CDR3 protein: CASSQDRGSGYTF
CDR3 DNA: TGTGCCAGCAGTCAAGACAGGGGCAGTGGCTACACCTTC

clone size: NA
V gene: TRBV27
D gene: NA
J gene: TRBJ2-3
CDR3 length: 13
CDR3 protein: CASSLTGSPTQYF
CDR3 DNA: TGTGCCAGCAGTTTAACAGGGAGTCCTACGCAGTATTTT

clone size: NA
V gene: TRBV28
D gene: NA
J gene: TRBJ1-3
CDR3 length: 15
CDR3 protein: CASSFMAGSGNTIYF
CDR3 DNA: TGTGCCAGCAGTTTTATGGCAGGATCTGGAAACACCATATATTTT